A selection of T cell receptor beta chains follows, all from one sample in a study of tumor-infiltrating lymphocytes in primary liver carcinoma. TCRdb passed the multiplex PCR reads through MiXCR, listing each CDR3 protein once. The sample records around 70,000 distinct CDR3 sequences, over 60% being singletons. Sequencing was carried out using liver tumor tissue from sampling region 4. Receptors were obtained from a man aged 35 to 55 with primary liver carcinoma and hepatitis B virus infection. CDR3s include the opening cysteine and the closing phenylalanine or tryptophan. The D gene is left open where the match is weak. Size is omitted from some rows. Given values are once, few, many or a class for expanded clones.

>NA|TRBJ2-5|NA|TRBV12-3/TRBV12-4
TGCGTCAGCAGCTCGACGTGGGAGACCCAGTACTTC
CVSSSTWETQYF
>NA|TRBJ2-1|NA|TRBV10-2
TGCGCCAGCAACGTGGTGGGCGGATACAATGAGCAGTTCTTC
CASNVVGGYNEQFF
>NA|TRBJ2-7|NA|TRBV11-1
TGTGCCACCCCCTTGGAAGCGGCCCACTACGAGCAGTACTTC
CATPLEAAHYEQYF
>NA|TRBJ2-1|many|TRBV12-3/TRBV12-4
TGTGCCAGCAGTTTAGGACTAGCCTACAATGAGCAGTTCTTC
CASSLGLAYNEQFF
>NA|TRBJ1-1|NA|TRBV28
TGTGCTGGCAGACCCGATCGAGGCACTGAAGCTCTCTTT
CAGRPDRGTEALF
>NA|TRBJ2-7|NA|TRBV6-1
TGCGCCAGCAGTGAGGACACAACCGGGGTCTACGAGCAGTACTTC
CASSEDTTGVYEQYF
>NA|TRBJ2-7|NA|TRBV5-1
TGCACCAGTAGCTTGGCCGGAAGTGGGAACTCCTACGAGCAGTACTTC
CTSSLAGSGNSYEQYF
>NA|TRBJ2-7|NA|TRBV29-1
TGCAGCATTGGAAGCGGTGCGTCCCACAAGCAATACTTC
CSIGSGASHKQYF
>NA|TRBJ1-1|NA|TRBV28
TGTGCCATCAGTCCTACCCTGACGGGGTTGACTATCACTGAAGCTTTCTTT
CAISPTLTGLTITEAFF
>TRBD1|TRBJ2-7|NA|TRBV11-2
TGTGCCAGCAGTTCTACCGGGACAGAATACGACCAGTACTTC
CASSSTGTEYDQYF
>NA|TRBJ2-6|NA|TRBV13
TGTGTCAGCAGGAGATGGGGGACCTCTGGGACCAACGTCCTGACTTTC
CVSRRWGTSGTNVLTF
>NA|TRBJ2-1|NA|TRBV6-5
TGTGCCAGCAGTTACGAACGGGCGGCCAATGAGCAGTTCTTC
CASSYERAANEQFF
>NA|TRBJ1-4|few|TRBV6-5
TGTGCCAGCAGTTACAGTGGGGGCGCGGATGAAAAACTGTTTTTT
CASSYSGGADEKLFF
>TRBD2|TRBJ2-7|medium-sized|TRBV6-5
TGTGCCTCCAGGCCGGAGGGACTAGCCTACGAGCAGTACTTC
CASRPEGLAYEQYF
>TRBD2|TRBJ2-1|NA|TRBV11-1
TGTGCCAGCAGTCCAGGACTAGCGGGAGGTCATCTGGATGAGCAGTTCTTT
CASSPGLAGGHLDEQFF
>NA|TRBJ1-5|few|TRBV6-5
TGTGCCGGCAGTACGTCAAAGGGGAGTAATCAGCCCCAGCATTTT
CAGSTSKGSNQPQHF
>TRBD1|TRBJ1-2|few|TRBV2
TGTGCCAGCAGCCGGACAGGGGCTAACTATGGCTACACCTTC
CASSRTGANYGYTF
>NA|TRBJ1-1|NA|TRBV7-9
TGTGCCAGCAGCCCTAAGGGGCTTATGAACACTGAAGCTTTCTTT
CASSPKGLMNTEAFF
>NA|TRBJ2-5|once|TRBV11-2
TGTGCCAGCAGCTTATGCCTGGGCAGGACTAAGACCCAGTACTTC
CASSLCLGRTKTQYF
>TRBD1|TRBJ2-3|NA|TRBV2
TGTGCCAGCAGTGGCGGACAGGGCACAGATACGCAGTATTTT
CASSGGQGTDTQYF
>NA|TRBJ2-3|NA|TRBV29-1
TGCAGCGTTGAAGATATCGCTGGCACAGATACGCAGTACTTT
CSVEDIAGTDTQYF
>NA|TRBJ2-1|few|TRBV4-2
TGTGCCAGCAGCCAAGAACAAGAGGGAAGCGAGCAGTTCTTC
CASSQEQEGSEQFF
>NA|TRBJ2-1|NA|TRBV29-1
TGCAACGGGAAGCTGAATAGCAATGAGCAGTTCTTC
CNGKLNSNEQFF
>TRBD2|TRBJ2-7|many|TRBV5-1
TGCGCCAGCAGTATAGCGGGAGAGTCCTACGAGCAGTACTTC
CASSIAGESYEQYF
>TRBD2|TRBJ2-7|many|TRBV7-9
TGTGCCAGCAGCCCTAGCTCAGGGCGGGAGTCGGGGGAGCAGTACTTC
CASSPSSGRESGEQYF
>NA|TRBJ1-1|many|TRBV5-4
TGTGCCAGCAGCGGAGGGGACGGGAACACTGAAGCTTTCTTT
CASSGGDGNTEAFF
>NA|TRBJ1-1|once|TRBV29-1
TGCAGCGTTGAGGGCCCTCAACTGGCGACTGAAGCTTTCTTT
CSVEGPQLATEAFF
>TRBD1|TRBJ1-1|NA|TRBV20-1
TGCAGTGTTAGAGGTCGCCCCCCTCGACAGGGGGGGAACACTGAAGCTTTCTTT
CSVRGRPPRQGGNTEAFF
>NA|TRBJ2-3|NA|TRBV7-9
TGTACCAGCAGCATTAGCAGGAAGGAGGATACGCAGTTTTTT
CTSSISRKEDTQFF
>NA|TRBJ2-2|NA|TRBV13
TGTGCCAGCAGGTTATACAGGGAGGGCACAGGGGAGCTGTTTTTT
CASRLYREGTGELFF
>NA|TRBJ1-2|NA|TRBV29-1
TGCAGCGTTGAAGATAGCCCCACGAACTATGGTTACATCTTC
CSVEDSPTNYGYIF
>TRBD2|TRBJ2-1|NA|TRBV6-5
TGTGCCAGCAGTTACTCGTCGGGAGGGCAGGGAAATGGGCAGTTCTTC
CASSYSSGGQGNGQFF
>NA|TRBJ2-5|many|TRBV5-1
TGCGCCAGCAGCTTGGGAGGACAGCAAGAGACCCAGTACTTC
CASSLGGQQETQYF
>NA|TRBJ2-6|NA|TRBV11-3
TGTGCCAGCACCAAGAATCCCCTGGACAGCATACCTTACTCTGGGGCCAACGTCCTGACTTTC
CASTKNPLDSIPYSGANVLTF
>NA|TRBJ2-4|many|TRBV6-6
TGTGCCAGCAAAAGGGGGGTTGAAGCCAAAAACATTCAGTACTTC
CASKRGVEAKNIQYF
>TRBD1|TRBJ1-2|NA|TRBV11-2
TGTGCCAGCCCAGCCGACAGGGACTATGGCTACACCTTC
CASPADRDYGYTF
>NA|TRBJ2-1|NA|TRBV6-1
TGTGGCAGCAGTGGGCTCGGAGGGGACAATGAGCAATTCTTC
CGSSGLGGDNEQFF
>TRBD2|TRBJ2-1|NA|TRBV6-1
TGTGTCAGCAGGCTAGCGGGAGGACATGAGCAGTTCTTC
CVSRLAGGHEQFF
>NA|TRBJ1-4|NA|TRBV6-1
TGCGCCAGCAGGAAGCGGGAGAGGGGAGAACTGTTTTTT
CASRKRERGELFF
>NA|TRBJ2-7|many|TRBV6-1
TGTGCCAGCGGGGGGATCTCCTACGAGCAGTACTTC
CASGGISYEQYF
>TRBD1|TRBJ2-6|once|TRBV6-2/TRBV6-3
TGTGCCAGCAGAGACGGACAGGGTTACTCTGGGGCCAATGTCCTGATTTTC
CASRDGQGYSGANVLIF
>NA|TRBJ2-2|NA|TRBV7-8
TGTGCCAGCAGCCCCCTCCGAGTACCGAACACCGGGGAGCTGTTTTTT
CASSPLRVPNTGELFF
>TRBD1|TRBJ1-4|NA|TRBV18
TGTGCCAGCTCACCTCGCCGGGACAGCTCTAATGAAAAACTGTTTTTT
CASSPRRDSSNEKLFF
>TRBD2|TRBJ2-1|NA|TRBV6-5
TGTGCCAGTAGACAAGCGGGGACCTACAATGAGCAGTTCTTC
CASRQAGTYNEQFF
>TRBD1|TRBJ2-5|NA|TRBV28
TGTGCCAGCGGTCCCCATTGGACAGGTGAAGAGATCCAGTACTTC
CASGPHWTGEEIQYF
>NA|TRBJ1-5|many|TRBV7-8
TGTGCCAGCAGCGACGGGTCCGAGGATAGTCAGCCCCAGCATTTT
CASSDGSEDSQPQHF
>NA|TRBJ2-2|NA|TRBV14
TGTGCCAGAAGGTCGGCACAGAACACAGGGGAGCTGTTTTTT
CARRSAQNTGELFF
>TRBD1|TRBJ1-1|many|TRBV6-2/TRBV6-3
TGTGCCAGCAGTTACCAGGACAGGGAAACTACTCGAGCTTTCTTT
CASSYQDRETTRAFF
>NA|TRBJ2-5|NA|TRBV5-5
TGTGCCAGCAGCTTGGGGCTAGCAAGATGGTACCAAGAGACCCGATACTTC
CASSLGLARWYQETRYF
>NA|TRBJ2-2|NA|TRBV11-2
TGCGCCAGCAGCTCAGTGGCGCTAACGGGAACCGGGGAGCTGTTTTTT
CASSSVALTGTGELFF
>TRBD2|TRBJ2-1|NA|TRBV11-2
TGTACTAGCACCTTACTAGCGGGAGATGATGAGCAGTTCTTC
CTSTLLAGDDEQFF